This TCR beta chain was observed in a study of T cell responses to AZD1222 COVID-19 vaccine. The study, taken as a whole, reports: Repertoires were collected only later (after the peak T cell response had occurred). Clonal diversity was possibly underestimated, and white British individuals and females predominated among donors. Reportedly, nearly half of unique spike TCRs recognized epitopes outside B.1.351/B.1.1.7 mutations.

Remarks on this clone: The target antigen is unknown.

Assay: immunoSEQ multiplex PCR; the TCRdb copy retains only in-frame clones and omits some. Of tens of thousands of clones in the sample, more than 80% were seen once. CDR3 length equals 15 residues. Germline V gives CDR1 SGHTA, CDR2 FQGNSA. Trimming stripped 1 base from V and 1 base from J, with 10 bases between. Sequenced material: peripheral blood, taken on day 0 of AZD1222 vaccination. The chain couples TRBV7-2 to TRBJ1-1; D unresolved. The TCR sequence derives from an adult in good health. CDR3 loop: CASSLGSPGNTEAFF. The CDR3 DNA follows: TGTGCCAGCAGCTTAGGAAGTCCCGGGAACACTGAAGCTTTCTTT.